The entry below gives a single T cell receptor beta chain sequence along with its context. The sample is drawn from a study of TIL therapy for anti-PD-1-resistant metastatic lung cancer. Background on the study: Patients had a median age of approximately 50 years (range about 38-85). A handful of tumors were EGFR-mutant and two were ALK-rearranged.

The CDR3 extends over 12 amino acids. CDR1 ENHRY and CDR2 SYGVKD come from the germline V gene. The V end lost 5 bases, the J end lost 9 bases, and 14 bases lay between the germline ends. Sequencing used immunoSEQ v3. Sequencing depth was some 2 million read pairs for survey level, roughly 4.5-6.5 million for deep. Here immunoSEQ multiplex PCR was the method, and the copy in TCRdb shows in-frame clones only, minus some. The data contain 50,000 to 60,000 clones, over 75% of them seen just once; the ten biggest clones take up less than 3.5%. Time point described: pre-treatment sample, taken before nivolumab and TIL therapy. Adults with stage 4 NSCLC were enrolled in a phase I trial.

Sequenced material: blood, taken at baseline. This TCR derives from a person aged 25 to 80 with non-small cell lung cancer. This chain connects TRBV10-3 to TRBJ2-7; tentative D call: TRBD2 (5 bases). CDR3 loop: CAISTGESTQYF. The CDR3 region has the DNA TGTGCCATCAGTACCGGGGAGTCCACGCAGTACTTC.